This T cell receptor (beta chain) appears in the sequencing data of a study of CD8+ T cells in alopecia areata. Study details: Tofacitinib therapy took 6 to 18 months; 6 months off drug came after.

The treatment: oral pan-JAK inhibitor, 5-10 mg twice daily. Turning to this clone: Its antigen is as yet unknown.

Germline V gene sequence: CDR1 MGHRA, CDR2 YSYEKL. Between the trimmed V and J ends, which lost 4 bases and 2 bases, there was a span of 23 bases. This CDR3 comprises 18 residues. Study-level results: Tofacitinib significantly lowered scalp clonality and expanded CD8+ clones among the top 100. It was less clear whether patients shared TCRs than it was in mice, possibly because of HLA.

As the sequencing template, cDNA was produced by extracting RNA and reverse transcribing it. This table comes from immunoSEQ multiplex PCR, and its TCRdb copy is limited to in-frame clones, with some not included. The sample includes over 200,000 clones, around three fifths seen only once; the top ten take 4% to 4.5%. The sample here was CD4+ T cells sorted from blood, taken at week 4, from a patient treated with tofacitinib. This sequence joins TRBV4-1 and TRBJ1-1; D gene unclear. This receptor was taken from a human donor with alopecia areata. The CDR3: CASSPRRWQETSNTEAFF. CDR3 nucleotide sequence: TGCGCCAGCAGCCCCCGCAGATGGCAGGAAACATCAAACACTGAAGCTTTCTTT.